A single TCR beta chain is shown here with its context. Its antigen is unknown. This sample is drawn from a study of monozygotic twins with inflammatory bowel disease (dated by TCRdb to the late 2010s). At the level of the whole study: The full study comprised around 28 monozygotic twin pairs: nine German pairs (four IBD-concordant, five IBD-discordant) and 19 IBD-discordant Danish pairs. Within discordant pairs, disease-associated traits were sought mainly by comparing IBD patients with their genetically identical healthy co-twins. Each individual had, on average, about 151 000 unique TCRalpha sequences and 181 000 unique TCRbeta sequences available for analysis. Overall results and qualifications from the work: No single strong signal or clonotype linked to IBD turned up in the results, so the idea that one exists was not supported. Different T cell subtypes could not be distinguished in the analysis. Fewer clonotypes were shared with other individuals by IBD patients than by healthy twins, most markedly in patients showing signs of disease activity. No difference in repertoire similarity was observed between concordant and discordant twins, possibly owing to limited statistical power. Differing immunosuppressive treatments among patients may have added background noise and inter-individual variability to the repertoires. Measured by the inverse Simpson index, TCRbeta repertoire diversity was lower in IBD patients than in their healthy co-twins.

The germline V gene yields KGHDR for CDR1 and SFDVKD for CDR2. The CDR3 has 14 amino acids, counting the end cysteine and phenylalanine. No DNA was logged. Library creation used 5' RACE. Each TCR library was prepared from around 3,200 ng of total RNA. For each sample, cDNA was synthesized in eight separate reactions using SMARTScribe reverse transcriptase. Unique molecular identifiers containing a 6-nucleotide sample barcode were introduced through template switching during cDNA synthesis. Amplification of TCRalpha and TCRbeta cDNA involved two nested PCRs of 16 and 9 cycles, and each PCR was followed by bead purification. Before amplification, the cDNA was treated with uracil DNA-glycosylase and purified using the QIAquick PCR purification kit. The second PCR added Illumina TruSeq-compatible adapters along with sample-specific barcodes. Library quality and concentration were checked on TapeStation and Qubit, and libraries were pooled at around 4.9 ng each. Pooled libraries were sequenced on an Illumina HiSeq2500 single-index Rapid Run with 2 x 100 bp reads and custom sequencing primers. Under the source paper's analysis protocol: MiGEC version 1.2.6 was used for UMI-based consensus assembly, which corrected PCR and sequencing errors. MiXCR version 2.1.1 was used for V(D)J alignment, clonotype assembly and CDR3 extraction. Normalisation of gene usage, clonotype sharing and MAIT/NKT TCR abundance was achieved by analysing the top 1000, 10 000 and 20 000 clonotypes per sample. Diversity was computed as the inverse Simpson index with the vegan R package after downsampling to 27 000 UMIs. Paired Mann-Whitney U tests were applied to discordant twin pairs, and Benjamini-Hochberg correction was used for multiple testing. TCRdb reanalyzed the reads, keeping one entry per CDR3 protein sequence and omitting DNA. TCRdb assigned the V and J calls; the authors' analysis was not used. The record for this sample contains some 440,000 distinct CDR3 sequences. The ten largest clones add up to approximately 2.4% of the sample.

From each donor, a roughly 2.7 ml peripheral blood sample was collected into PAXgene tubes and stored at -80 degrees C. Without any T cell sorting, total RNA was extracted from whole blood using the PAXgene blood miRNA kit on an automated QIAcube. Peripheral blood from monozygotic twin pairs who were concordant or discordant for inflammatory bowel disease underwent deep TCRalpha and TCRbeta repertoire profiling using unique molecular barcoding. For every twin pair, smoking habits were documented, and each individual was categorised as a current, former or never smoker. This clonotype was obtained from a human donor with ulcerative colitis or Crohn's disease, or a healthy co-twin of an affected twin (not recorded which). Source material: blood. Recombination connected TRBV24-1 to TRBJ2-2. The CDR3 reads CATSSGSNTGELFF.